The 3 T cell receptor beta chains reported below all come from one sample, sequenced in a study of T cell repertoires in aging, cancer and after chemotherapy. Amplification of TCR beta used genomic DNA extracted from peripheral blood. Multiplex touch-down PCR with TRB-A/B primers amplified rearranged V-D-J TRB sequences. One entry per CDR3 protein results from TCRdb running MiXCR on the multiplex PCR reads. The repertoire holds about 5,200 distinct CDR3 sequences, with 25% to 30% as singletons. Sequenced sample: blood. Receptors were obtained from a human donor in good health.

V usage is TRBV7-6 and J usage is TRBJ2-1, with 11 bases matching TRBD2. After removal of 5 bases from V and 6 bases from J, the junction contained 6 bases not matched to a gene. Germline CDR1 reads SGHVS; CDR2 reads FNYEAQ. CDR3 length: 15 residues. The CDR3 is CASSALAGGPNEQFF. In DNA, the CDR3 is TGTGCCAGCAGCGCCCTAGCGGGAGGACCCAATGAGCAGTTCTTC. The entire variable domain, with the rest obtained from reference TRBV7-6 and TRBJ2-1, is as follows: GAGVSQSPRYKVTKRGQDVALRCDPISGHVSLYWYRQALGQGPEFLTYFNYEAQQDKSGLPNDRFSAERPEGSISTLTIQRTEQRDSAMYRCASSALAGGPNEQFFGPGTRLTVL.

This clonotype occurred a few times. The chain uses TRBV18 and TRBJ1-3, with TRBD1 as a possible D gene (5 bases). This CDR3 is built from 14 residues. Trimming removed 4 bases at V and 0 bases at J, with 7 bases between. Germline CDR1 reads KGHSH; CDR2 reads LQKENI. The CDR3 loop reads CASSRGSSGNTIYF. The DNA for the CDR3 is TGTGCCAGCTCACGGGGGAGCTCTGGAAACACCATATATTTT.

The chain is built from TRBV20-1 and TRBJ2-5; weak D call: TRBD1 (5 bases). V lost 0 bases to trimming and J lost 4 bases, with 15 bases between them. The CDR3 runs to 15 residues. CDR1 is DFQATT and CDR2 is SNEGSKA in the germline V gene (reference sequence). The CDR3 reads CSARDQGRAGETQYF. The CDR3 coding sequence is TGCAGTGCTAGAGATCAGGGCAGGGCAGGAGAGACCCAGTACTTC.